The 11 T cell receptor beta chains below all came from one sample that was sequenced in a study of beta chain features in type 1 diabetes. Expressed TCRB transcripts were sequenced, since all the RNA that had been isolated was reverse transcribed. Produced via immunoSEQ multiplex PCR; TCRdb's table is partial and in-frame only. The table records approximately 280,000 clones, about 15% of them present only once. These receptors' targets are unknown. General study results and limits: Researchers report that Type 1 diabetes patients had moderately but significantly shorter TCRB CDR3s across all four CD4+ subsets.

Sequencing was done on a sample of naive CD4+ T cells from blood. The source is a man younger than 30 with type 1 diabetes.

In this sample, this clone turned up a few times. This chain joins TRBV18 and TRBJ1-1; tentative D call: TRBD1 (5 bases). The ends were cut back, 5 bases at V and 0 bases at J, with 16 bases in the middle. Germline V gene sequence: CDR1 KGHSH, CDR2 LQKENI. The CDR3 is made up of 16 amino acids. In DNA form, the CDR3 reads TGTGCCAGCTCAGAGCAGGGCCCCGTCATGAACACTGAAGCTTTCTTT. Translating it yields CASSEQGPVMNTEAFF.

DNA for the CDR3: TGTGCCTGGAGTGTGCTAGCGGGTCCCTACGAGCAGTACTTC. It is translated as CAWSVLAGPYEQYF. V gene TRBV30 combines with J gene TRBJ2-7; the match to TRBD2 covers 8 bases. This CDR3 has 14 residues. Germline V gene lookup returns CDR1 GTSNPN and CDR2 SVGIG (reference sequence). The trim removed 0 bases at V and 2 bases at J, leaving 3 bases unmatched.

The chain recombines TRBV6-5 with TRBJ1-6; unclear D gene. This CDR3 region has 14 residues. Between the trimmed V and J ends, which lost 7 bases and 4 bases, there was a span of 11 bases. In germline, CDR1 is MNHEY, CDR2 SVGAGI. CDR3 in amino acids: CASKWPAYNSPLHF. As DNA, the CDR3 is TGTGCCAGCAAGTGGCCAGCGTATAATTCACCCCTCCACTTT.

In this sample, this clone turned up a few times. This sample includes further DNA sequences coding for the same CDR3. The rearrangement joins TRBV4-1 to TRBJ2-7; D uncertain. The CDR3 covers 12 residues. Germline-derived CDR1 and CDR2 are MGHRA and YSYEKL. V lost 0 bases to trimming and J lost 4 bases, with 4 bases between them. DNA of the CDR3: TGCGCCAGCAGCCAAGACGGGTACGAGCAGTACTTC. Translating it yields CASSQDGYEQYF.

This chain connects TRBV7-2 to TRBJ2-7; tentative D call: TRBD2 (6 bases). V lost 1 base and J 0 bases, leaving 16 bases between the germline ends. Germline lookup yields CDR1 SGHTA and CDR2 FQGNSA. CDR3 length: 17 amino acids. The CDR3 DNA is TGTGCCAGCAGCTTAGGGGTGTTTCGGGAGAGCTCCTACGAGCAGTACTTC. As protein: CASSLGVFRESSYEQYF.

This chain uses TRBV10-3 with TRBJ2-1, with 14 nucleotides matching TRBD2. Germline-derived CDR1 and CDR2 are ENHRY and SYGVKD. The CDR3 length is 19 residues. After removal of 5 bases from V and 1 base from J, the junction contained 10 bases not matched to a gene. CDR3 sequence reads: CAISRRLAGGPGSYNEQFF. In DNA form, the CDR3 reads TGTGCCATCAGTAGAAGACTAGCGGGAGGGCCGGGATCCTACAATGAGCAGTTCTTC.

The chain combines TRBV9 with TRBJ2-3, with a possible D match to TRBD2 (5 bases). The ends were cut back, 3 bases at V and 0 bases at J, with 11 bases in the middle. The CDR3 runs 15 residues. Per germline, CDR1 SGDLS and CDR2 YYNGEE. The CDR3 here is CASSGTAASTDTQYF. For the CDR3, the DNA is TGTGCCAGCAGCGGTACAGCGGCTAGCACAGATACGCAGTATTTT.

V gene TRBV10-2 combines with J gene TRBJ1-6, with 8 positions matching TRBD1. Germline trimming cut 6 bases from V and 3 bases from J; bases unmatched to any gene: 10. The germline CDR1 and CDR2 sequences are WSHSY and SAAADI. CDR3 length: 17 amino acids. CDR3 protein: CASRKGGQDFYNSPLHF. The CDR3 bases are TGCGCCAGCAGGAAAGGGGGACAGGATTTCTATAATTCACCCCTCCACTTT.

This rearrangement joins TRBV9 to TRBJ2-3, with 8 bases identical to TRBD2. CDR3 length: 13 residues. Trimming at V came to 2 bases and at J to 6 bases, leaving 2 bases not matched to a gene. Germline V gives CDR1 SGDLS, CDR2 YYNGEE. CDR3 in amino acids: CASSVLAGDTQYF. CDR3 nucleotide sequence: TGTGCCAGCAGCGTCTTAGCGGGGGATACGCAGTATTTT. Full variable domain (rest looked up from reference TRBV9 and TRBJ2-3): DSGVTQTPKHLITATGQRVTLRCSPRSGDLSVYWYQQSLDQGLQFLIQYYNGEERAKGNILERFSAQQFPDLHSELNLSSLELGDSALYFCASSVLAGDTQYFGPGTRLTVL.

This clone came up once. This CDR3 is also generated by other DNA sequences in the sample. The rearrangement links TRBV7-9 to TRBJ1-1; D may be TRBD1 (5 bases). Trimming pared 5 bases from V and 1 base from J, leaving 8 bases between. The CDR3 runs to 13 residues. Germline assignment: CDR1 SEHNR and CDR2 FQNEAQ (reference sequence). CDR3 protein: CASSPQGNTEAFF. CDR3 in DNA: TGTGCCAGCAGCCCCCAGGGGAACACTGAAGCTTTCTTT.

The sample holds a few counts of this clone. V and J are TRBV7-9 and TRBJ2-5; D remains unclear. V was trimmed by 5 bases and J by 4 bases, leaving 8 bases between them. Per the germline V gene, CDR1 is SEHNR and CDR2 is FQNEAQ (reference sequence). CDR3 size: 12 residues. The DNA for the CDR3 is TGTGCCAGCAGCGAGAACGGAGAGACCCAGTACTTC. Protein sequence: CASSENGETQYF.